This T cell receptor (beta chain) originates from a study of CD8+ T cells in alopecia areata. The study's findings and limits: Scalp lesions, especially in alopecia totalis/universalis, had higher clonality than normal scalp. Scalp sequencing also captures normal skin's resident alphabeta T cells.

Extraction and reverse transcription of RNA yielded cDNA as the sequencing template. Assay used: immunoSEQ multiplex PCR; TCRdb lists only in-frame clones, some missing. This sample has about 150,000 clones, with approximately 60% found just once. As to this clone: Antigen: not known.

Germline CDR1 is SQVTM and CDR2 is ANQGSEA. Deletions cut 4 bases from V and 1 base from J, with 17 bases between. The length of the CDR3 is 17 residues. PBMCs yielded sorted CD4+ and CD8+ T cells. The receptor comes from a human donor in good health. Specimen: CD4+ T cells sorted from blood. This chain uses TRBV29-1 with TRBJ2-6, with D possibly being TRBD1 (6 bases). The CDR3 reads CSVVAGVSNSGANVLTF. DNA for the CDR3: TGCAGCGTTGTGGCAGGGGTTTCAAATTCTGGGGCCAACGTCCTGACTTTC. The full variable domain, completed using reference TRBV29-1 and TRBJ2-6, is SAVISQKPSRDICQRGTSLTIQCQVDSQVTMMFWYRQQPGQSLTLIATANQGSEATYESGFVIDKFPISRPNLTFSTLTVSNMSPEDSSIYLCSVVAGVSNSGANVLTFGAGSRLTVL.